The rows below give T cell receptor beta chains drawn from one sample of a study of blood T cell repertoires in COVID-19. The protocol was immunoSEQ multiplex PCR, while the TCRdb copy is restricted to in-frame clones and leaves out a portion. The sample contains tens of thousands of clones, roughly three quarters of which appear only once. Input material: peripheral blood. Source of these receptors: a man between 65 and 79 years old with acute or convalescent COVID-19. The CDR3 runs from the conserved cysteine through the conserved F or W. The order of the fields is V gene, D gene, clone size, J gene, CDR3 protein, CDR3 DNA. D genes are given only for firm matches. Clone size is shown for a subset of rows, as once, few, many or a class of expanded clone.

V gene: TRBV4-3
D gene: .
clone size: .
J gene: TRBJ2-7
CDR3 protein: CASSQDQDYEQYF
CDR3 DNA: TGCGCCAGCAGCCAAGACCAGGACTACGAGCAGTACTTC

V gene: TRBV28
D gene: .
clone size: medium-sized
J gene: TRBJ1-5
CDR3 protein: CASSKTEGSNQPQHF
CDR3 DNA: TGTGCCAGCAGTAAAACTGAGGGTAGCAATCAGCCCCAGCATTTT

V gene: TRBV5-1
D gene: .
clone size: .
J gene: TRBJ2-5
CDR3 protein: CASSLFRDSTQETQYF
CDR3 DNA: TGCGCCAGCAGCTTGTTCAGGGATTCCACTCAAGAGACCCAGTACTTC

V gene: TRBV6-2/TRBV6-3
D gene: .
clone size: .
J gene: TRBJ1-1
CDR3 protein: CASSYEKRNTEAFF
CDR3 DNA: TGTGCCAGCAGTTACGAGAAAAGGAACACTGAAGCTTTCTTT

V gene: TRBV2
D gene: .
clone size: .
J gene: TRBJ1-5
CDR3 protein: CASSPGTYQPQHF
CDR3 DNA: TGTGCCAGCAGTCCCGGGACATATCAGCCCCAGCATTTT

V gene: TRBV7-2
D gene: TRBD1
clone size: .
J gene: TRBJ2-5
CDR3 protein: CASSQDRGETQYF
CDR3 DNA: TGTGCCAGCAGTCAGGACAGGGGGGAGACCCAGTACTTC

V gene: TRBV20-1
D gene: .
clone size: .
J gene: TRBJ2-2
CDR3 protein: CSASFGGAGELFF
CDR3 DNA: TGCAGTGCTAGTTTCGGCGGTGCCGGGGAGCTGTTTTTT

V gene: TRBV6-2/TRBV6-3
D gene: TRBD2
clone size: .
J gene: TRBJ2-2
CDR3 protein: CASSFSGTSGGTNTGELFF
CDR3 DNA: TGTGCCAGCAGCTTTTCCGGGACTAGCGGGGGGACGAACACCGGGGAGCTGTTTTTT

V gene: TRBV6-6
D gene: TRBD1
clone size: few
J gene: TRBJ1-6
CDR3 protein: CASSPDRGSSPLHF
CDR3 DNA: TGTGCCAGCAGTCCTGACAGGGGAAGCTCACCCCTCCACTTT

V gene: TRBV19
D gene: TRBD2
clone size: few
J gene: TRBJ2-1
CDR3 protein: CASSIDVAGGVYEQFF
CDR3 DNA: TGTGCCAGTAGTATTGACGTAGCGGGAGGGGTATATGAGCAGTTCTTC

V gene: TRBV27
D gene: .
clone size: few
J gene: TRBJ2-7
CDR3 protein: CASSLSKTNYEQYF
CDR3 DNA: TGTGCCAGCAGTTTATCAAAAACTAACTACGAGCAGTACTTC

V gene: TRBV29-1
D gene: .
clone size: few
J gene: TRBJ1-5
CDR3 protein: CSVETAANQPQHF
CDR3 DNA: TGCAGCGTGGAGACAGCCGCAAATCAGCCCCAGCATTTT

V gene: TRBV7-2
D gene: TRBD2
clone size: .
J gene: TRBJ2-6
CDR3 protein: CASSTAGGFSGANVLTF
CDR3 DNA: TGTGCCAGCAGCACAGCGGGGGGTTTCTCTGGGGCCAACGTCCTGACTTTC

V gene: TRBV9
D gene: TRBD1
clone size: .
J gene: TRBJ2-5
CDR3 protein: CASSGDRGTRPRLETQYF
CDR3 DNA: TGTGCCAGCAGCGGGGACAGGGGGACCCGCCCCCGGCTCGAGACCCAGTACTTC

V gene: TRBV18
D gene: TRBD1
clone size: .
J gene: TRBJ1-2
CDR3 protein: CASSPTGGDPYGYTF
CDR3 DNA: TGTGCCAGCTCTCCGACAGGGGGCGATCCCTATGGCTACACCTTC

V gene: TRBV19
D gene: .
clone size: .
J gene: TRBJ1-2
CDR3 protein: CASSIDLTDTMRHGYTF
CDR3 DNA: TGTGCCAGTAGTATAGATCTTACGGACACCATGCGTCATGGCTACACCTTC

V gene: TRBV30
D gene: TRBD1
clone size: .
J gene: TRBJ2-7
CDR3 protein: CAWAGTGSGIGYEQYF
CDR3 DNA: TGTGCCTGGGCCGGGACAGGGTCTGGAATAGGCTACGAGCAGTACTTC

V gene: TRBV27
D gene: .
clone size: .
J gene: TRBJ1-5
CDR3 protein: CASSFQGRNQPQHF
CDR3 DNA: TGTGCCAGCAGTTTTCAGGGTAGGAATCAGCCCCAGCATTTT

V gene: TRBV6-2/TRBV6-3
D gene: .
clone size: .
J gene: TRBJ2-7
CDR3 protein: CASSYGPGFSEQYF
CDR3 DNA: TGTGCCAGCAGTTACGGCCCGGGGTTCTCCGAGCAGTACTTC

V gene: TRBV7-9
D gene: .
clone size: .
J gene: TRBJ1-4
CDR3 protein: CASSPGTSNEKLFF
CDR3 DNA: TGTGCCAGCAGCCCTGGGACTTCTAATGAAAAACTGTTTTTT

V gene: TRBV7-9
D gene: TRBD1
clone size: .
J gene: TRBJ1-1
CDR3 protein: CASSSPTGGSAEAFF
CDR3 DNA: TGTGCCAGCAGCTCGCCGACAGGGGGGTCTGCTGAAGCTTTCTTT

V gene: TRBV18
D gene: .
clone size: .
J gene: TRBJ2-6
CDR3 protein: CASSLQTGSRSGANVLTF
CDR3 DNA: TGTGCCAGCTCACTCCAAACAGGGTCGAGGTCTGGGGCCAACGTCCTGACTTTC

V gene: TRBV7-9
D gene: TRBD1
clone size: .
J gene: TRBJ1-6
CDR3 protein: CASSYGQGANSPLHF
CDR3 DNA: TGTGCCAGCAGCTACGGACAGGGTGCTAATTCACCCCTCCACTTT

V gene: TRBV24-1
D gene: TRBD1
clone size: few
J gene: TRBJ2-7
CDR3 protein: CATEWTGGPTYEQYF
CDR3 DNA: TGTGCCACCGAGTGGACAGGGGGTCCGACCTACGAGCAGTACTTC

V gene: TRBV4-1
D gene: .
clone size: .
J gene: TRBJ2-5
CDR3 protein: CASSQGQGIKETQYF
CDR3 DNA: TGCGCCAGCAGCCAAGGGCAGGGCATCAAAGAGACCCAGTACTTC

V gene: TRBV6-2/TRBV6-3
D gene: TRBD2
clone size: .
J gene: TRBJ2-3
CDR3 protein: CASSYPGLAGVGDTQYF
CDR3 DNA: TGTGCCAGCAGTTACCCTGGACTAGCGGGAGTCGGAGATACGCAGTATTTT